Below, 3 T cell receptor beta chains from the same sample are listed, as sequenced in a study of T cell responses to AZD1222 COVID-19 vaccine. Using immunoSEQ multiplex PCR, the repertoire was profiled, and TCRdb retains in-frame clones only, with some absent. The sample contains 120,000 or so clones, around 87% of which appear only once. This specimen consisted of peripheral blood, obtained on day 0 of AZD1222 vaccination. These receptors all stem from an adult in good health.

The chain is built from TRBV24-1 and TRBJ2-5; TRBD2 might be the D (5 bases). From germline, CDR1 is KGHDR and CDR2 SFDVKD. The CDR3 consists of 14 residues. Trimming pared 4 bases from V and 2 bases from J, leaving 10 bases between. The CDR3 is CATSEGSPQETQYF. CDR3 nucleotide sequence: TGTGCCACCAGTGAGGGGAGTCCGCAAGAGACCCAGTACTTC.

J is TRBJ2-5 and V is TRBV21-1. TRBV21-1 is described as a pseudogene. The CDR3 is 12 residues long. CDR3 bases: TGTGCCAGCAGCAGGGGGCAAGAGACCCAGTACTTC. This translates into CASSRGQETQYF.

The J gene is TRBJ1-5, the V gene TRBV2; 8 positions agree with TRBD1. Germline CDR1 SNHLY, CDR2 FYNNEI. The CDR3 contains 15 residues. The junction had 5 bases not matched to a gene; V was cut back by 7 bases and J by 0 bases. CDR3 protein: CASTRDRPSNQPQHF. CDR3 bases: TGTGCCAGCACCCGGGACAGGCCTAGCAATCAGCCCCAGCATTTT.